The clone carrying this T cell receptor (beta chain) was seen once. CD4+ cells yielded CD45RA+ naive and CD45RA-negative memory subsets. V lost 7 bases, J lost 5 bases, and 11 bases lay in between. The CDR3 consists of 12 residues. CDR1 MDHEN and CDR2 SYDVKM come from the germline V gene. This sample is drawn from a study of shared clonotypes between healthy human individuals. The data were produced by immunoSEQ multiplex PCR, yet TCRdb's version contains in-frame clones alone and is incomplete. The sample includes about 1.5 million clones, approximately 97% seen only once; the top ten take roughly 1.1%.

V gene TRBV28 combines with J gene TRBJ1-2; TRBD1 might be the D (5 bases). What was sequenced was naive CD4+ T cells sorted from blood. Subset denoted: CD45RA+ positively selected. The TCR was taken from a man aged 30-40 years in good health. CDR3 sequence: CASTGTSYGYTF. CDR3 coding DNA: TGTGCCAGCACAGGGACCTCTTATGGCTACACCTTC.